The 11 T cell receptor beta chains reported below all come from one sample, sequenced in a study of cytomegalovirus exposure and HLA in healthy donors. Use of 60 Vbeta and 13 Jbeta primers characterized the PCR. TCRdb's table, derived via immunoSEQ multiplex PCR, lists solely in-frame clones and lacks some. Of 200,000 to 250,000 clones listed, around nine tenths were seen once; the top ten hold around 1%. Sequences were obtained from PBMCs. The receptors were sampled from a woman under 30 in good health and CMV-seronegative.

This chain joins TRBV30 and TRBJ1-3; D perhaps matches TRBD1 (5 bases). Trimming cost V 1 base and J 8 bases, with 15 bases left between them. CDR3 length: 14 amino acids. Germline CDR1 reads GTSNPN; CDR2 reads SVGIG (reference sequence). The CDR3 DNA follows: TGTGCCTGGAGTGGGGGACTGCCGGAGGACACCATATATTTT. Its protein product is CAWSGGLPEDTIYF.

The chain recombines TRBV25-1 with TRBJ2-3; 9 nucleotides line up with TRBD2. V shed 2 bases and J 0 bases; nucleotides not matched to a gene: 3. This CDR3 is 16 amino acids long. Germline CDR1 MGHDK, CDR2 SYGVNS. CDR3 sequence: CASSERRGGSTDTQYF. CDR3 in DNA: TGTGCCAGCAGTGAAAGGCGGGGGGGGAGCACAGATACGCAGTATTTT.

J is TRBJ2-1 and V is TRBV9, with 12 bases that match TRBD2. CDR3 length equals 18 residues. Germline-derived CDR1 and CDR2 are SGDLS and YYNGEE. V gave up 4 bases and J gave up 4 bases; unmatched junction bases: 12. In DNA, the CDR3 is TGTGCCAGCAGCCAACCTACTAGCGGGGGGCTCATATACAATGAGCAGTTCTTC. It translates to CASSQPTSGGLIYNEQFF.

The CDR3 region is CASSVASTDTQYF. The CDR3 DNA reads TGTGCCAGCAGCGTGGCTAGCACAGATACGCAGTATTTT. The V gene is TRBV9, the J gene TRBJ2-3; no clear D gene. This CDR3 is 13 amino acids long. V lost 2 bases to trimming and J lost 0 bases, with 4 bases between them. Germline values: CDR1 SGDLS, CDR2 YYNGEE.

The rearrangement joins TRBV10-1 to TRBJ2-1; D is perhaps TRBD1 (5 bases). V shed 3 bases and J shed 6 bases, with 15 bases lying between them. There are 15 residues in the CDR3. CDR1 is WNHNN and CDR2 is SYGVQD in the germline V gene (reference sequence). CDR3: CASSERRTGSNEQFF. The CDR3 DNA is TGCGCCAGCAGTGAACGGCGAACAGGCAGCAATGAGCAGTTCTTC.

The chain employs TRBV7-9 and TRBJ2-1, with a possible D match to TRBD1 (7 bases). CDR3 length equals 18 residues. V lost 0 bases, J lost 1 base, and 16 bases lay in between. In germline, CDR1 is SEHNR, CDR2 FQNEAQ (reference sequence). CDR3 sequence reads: CASSLARGDRISYNEQFF. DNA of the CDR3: TGTGCCAGCAGCTTAGCGAGGGGGGACAGAATTTCCTACAATGAGCAGTTCTTC.

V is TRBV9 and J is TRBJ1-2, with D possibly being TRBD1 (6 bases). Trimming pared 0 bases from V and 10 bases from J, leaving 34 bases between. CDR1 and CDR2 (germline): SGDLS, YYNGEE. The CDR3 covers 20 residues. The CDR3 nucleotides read TGTGCCAGCAGCGTAGGTATTCGTGGGGGCAACCCCCCCGGCCGCGATGACTACACCTTC. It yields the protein CASSVGIRGGNPPGRDDYTF.

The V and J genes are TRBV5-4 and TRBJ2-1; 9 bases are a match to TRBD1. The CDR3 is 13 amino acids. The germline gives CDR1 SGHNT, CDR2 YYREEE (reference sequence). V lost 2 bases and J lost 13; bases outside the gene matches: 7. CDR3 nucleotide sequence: TGTGCCAGCAGCTTTGAACGGGACAGGGCACAGTTCTTC. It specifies CASSFERDRAQFF.

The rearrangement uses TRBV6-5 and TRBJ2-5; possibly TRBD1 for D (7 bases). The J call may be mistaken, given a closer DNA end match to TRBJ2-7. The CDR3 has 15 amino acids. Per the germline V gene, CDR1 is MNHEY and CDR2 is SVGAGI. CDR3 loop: CASREGAVALGEQYF. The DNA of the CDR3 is TGTGCCAGCAGGGAGGGGGCAGTAGCTTTGGGCGAGCAGTACTTC.

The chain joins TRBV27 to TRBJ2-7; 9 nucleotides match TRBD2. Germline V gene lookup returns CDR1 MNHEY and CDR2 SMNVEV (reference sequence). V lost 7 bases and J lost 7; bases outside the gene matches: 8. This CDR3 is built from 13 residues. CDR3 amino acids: CASKTLREGEQYF. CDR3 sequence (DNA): TGTGCCAGCAAAACCCTGCGGGAGGGTGAGCAGTACTTC.

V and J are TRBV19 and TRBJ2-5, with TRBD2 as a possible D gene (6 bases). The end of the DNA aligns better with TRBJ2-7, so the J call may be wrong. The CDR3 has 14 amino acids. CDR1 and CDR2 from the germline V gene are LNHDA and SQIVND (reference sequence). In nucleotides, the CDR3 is TGTGCCAGTAGTATCGGCGGGGTCTCCTACGAGCAGTACTTC. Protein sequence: CASSIGGVSYEQYF.